This T cell receptor (beta chain) was recorded in a study of shared T cell receptors in the human thymus. Repertoires were generated with immunoSEQ multiplex PCR, while TCRdb's copy carries only in-frame clones and drops some. The data contain 700,000 or so clones, 80% to 90% of them singletons. Per germline, CDR1 MDHEN and CDR2 SYDVKM. The CDR3 is 19 amino acids. Losses at the gene ends were 2 bases for V and 3 bases for J; bases not matched to a gene: 12. Separately, the same data were catalogued under a study of human thymus T cells. That work states: Thymic repertoires of unrelated individuals were reported in related research to overlap highly.

The chain has TRBV28 and TRBJ2-4; 11 nucleotides align to TRBD2. The sequenced sample was thymocytes. The TCR originated in a girl less than two years old with a congenital heart defect. This CDR3 reads CASSLSLAGGPGGKNIQYF. The CDR3 DNA is TGTGCCAGCAGTTTAAGTCTAGCGGGGGGTCCGGGGGGCAAAAACATTCAGTACTTC.